Each of the 11 T cell receptor beta chains below was sequenced from the same sample in a study of shared clonotypes between healthy human individuals. Method: immunoSEQ multiplex PCR; TCRdb's copy keeps in-frame clones and lacks some. The sample lists 1,400,000 or so clones, around 98.5% occurring once. Source material: naive CD4+ T cells sorted from blood. The subset was: CD45RA+ positively selected. The receptors were gathered from a young man in good health.

The chain links TRBV6-1 to TRBJ2-1; D not certain. Trimming removed 2 bases from V and 9 bases from J, with 14 bases in between. The CDR3 runs to 14 residues. Germline V gene sequence: CDR1 MNHNS, CDR2 SASEGT. The CDR3 bases are TGTGCCAGCAGTGAACAACCGGCCGTAGGTGAGCAGTTCTTC. It specifies CASSEQPAVGEQFF.

This chain connects TRBV5-1 to TRBJ2-3; tentatively, D is TRBD1 (6 bases). The CDR3 length is 14 residues. V lost 9 bases, J lost 0 bases, and 14 bases lay in between. The germline V gene has CDR1 SGHRS and CDR2 YFSETQ. The CDR3 sequence is CATRGGTSTDTQYF. The CDR3 DNA follows: TGCGCCACCCGAGGGGGTACCAGCACAGATACGCAGTATTTT.

J is TRBJ2-5 and V is TRBV5-5; D possibly corresponds to TRBD2 (6 bases). The germline CDR1 and CDR2 sequences are SGHKS and YYEKEE (reference sequence). Deletions cut 5 bases from V and 4 bases from J, with 18 bases between. The CDR3 spans 15 residues. CDR3 protein: CASSLEGTAGETQYF. DNA of the CDR3: TGTGCCAGCAGTTTAGAAGGGACTGCGGGAGAGACCCAGTACTTC.

This clone was counted a single time. This rearrangement joins TRBV10-3 to TRBJ1-1; D is possibly TRBD1 (5 bases). The CDR3 length is 12 residues. CDR1 and CDR2 (germline): ENHRY, SYGVKD. Trimming took 10 bases from V and 3 from J, leaving 12 bases between them. The CDR3 loop is CATGDFYTEAFF. Written as DNA, the CDR3 is TGTGCCACCGGGGACTTCTACACTGAAGCTTTCTTT.

The chain couples TRBV21-1 to TRBJ2-7; the DNA was not used to check the table's D call, TRBD1. TRBV21-1 is reported as a pseudogene. The CDR3 covers 16 residues. This CDR3 is CASSKGETGDLYEQYF. The CDR3 DNA reads TGTGCCAGCAGCAAAGGGGAAACAGGGGACCTCTACGAGCAGTACTTC.

The CDR3 sequence is CASSGGRAYGYTF. The CDR3 region has the DNA TGTGCCAGCAGTGGAGGGAGGGCCTATGGCTACACCTTC. The rearrangement uses TRBV25-1 and TRBJ1-2; D is ambiguous. The CDR3 loop spans 13 amino acids. CDR1 is MGHDK, CDR2 SYGVNS, per germline. V gave up 4 bases and J gave up 4 bases, with 10 bases separating them.

The chain joins TRBV5-4 to TRBJ2-2; D possibly corresponds to TRBD2 (6 bases). Per germline, CDR1 SGHNT and CDR2 YYREEE (reference sequence). CDR3 length equals 15 residues. With 1 base removed from V and 6 bases from J, the gap between germline ends came to 13 bases. The CDR3, as DNA: TGTGCCAGCAGCTTGCCGGGAGTAGTCGCCGGGGAGCTGTTTTTT. Translation gives CASSLPGVVAGELFF.

The chain uses TRBV18 and TRBJ1-5; the match to TRBD1 covers 10 bases. The J segment lost 6 bases and the V segment lost 2 bases, leaving 4 bases of the junction unmatched. In germline, CDR1 is KGHSH, CDR2 LQKENI. This CDR3 has 15 amino acids. The CDR3 sequence is CASSPGTGDRQPQHF. In DNA form, the CDR3 reads TGTGCCAGCTCACCAGGGACAGGGGATCGTCAGCCCCAGCATTTT.

The chain employs TRBV5-1 and TRBJ2-2; the match to TRBD2 covers 7 bases. Germline V gene lookup returns CDR1 SGHRS and CDR2 YFSETQ. The CDR3 contains 15 residues. V trimming: 0 bases; J trimming: 4 bases; junction bases outside the gene matches: 3. CDR3 sequence (DNA): TGCGCCAGCAGCTTGGAAGCGGGGCTCACCGGGGAGCTGTTTTTT. This translates into CASSLEAGLTGELFF. The whole variable domain, remainder taken from reference TRBV5-1 and TRBJ2-2, is KAGVTQTPRYLIKTRGQQVTLSCSPISGHRSVSWYQQTPGQGLQFLFEYFSETQRNKGNFPGRFSGRQFSNSRSEMNVSTLELGDSALYLCASSLEAGLTGELFFGEGSRLTVL.

The J gene is TRBJ2-1, the V gene TRBV5-5; D remains unclear. There are 16 residues in the CDR3. Trimming removed 0 bases from V and 2 bases from J, with 12 bases in between. The germline V gene encodes CDR1 SGHKS and CDR2 YYEKEE (reference sequence). The CDR3 protein is CASSLGPPKPYNEQFF. The CDR3 DNA sequence: TGTGCCAGCAGCTTGGGTCCTCCAAAGCCCTACAATGAGCAGTTCTTC.

This clone was picked up one time. This sequence joins TRBV19 and TRBJ2-4, with D tentatively TRBD1 (6 bases). V was trimmed by 5 bases and J by 6 bases, leaving 17 bases between them. In germline, CDR1 is LNHDA, CDR2 SQIVND (reference sequence). The CDR3 is 15 amino acids. In DNA, the CDR3 is TGTGCCAGTAGTCCGAGGACAGTTCAGATAAACATTCAGTACTTC. Protein product: CASSPRTVQINIQYF.